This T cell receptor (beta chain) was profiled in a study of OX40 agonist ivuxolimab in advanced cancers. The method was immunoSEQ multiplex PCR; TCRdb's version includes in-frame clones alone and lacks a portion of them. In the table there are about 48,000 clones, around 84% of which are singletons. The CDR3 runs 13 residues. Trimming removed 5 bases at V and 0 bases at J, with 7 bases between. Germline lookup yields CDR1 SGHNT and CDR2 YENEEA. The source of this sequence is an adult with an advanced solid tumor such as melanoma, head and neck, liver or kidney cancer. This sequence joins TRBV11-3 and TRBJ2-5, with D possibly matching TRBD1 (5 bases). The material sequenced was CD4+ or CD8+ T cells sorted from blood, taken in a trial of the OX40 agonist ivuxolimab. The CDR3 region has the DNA TGTGCCAGCAGCCCAGGGTACCAAGAGACCCAGTACTTC. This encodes CASSPGYQETQYF. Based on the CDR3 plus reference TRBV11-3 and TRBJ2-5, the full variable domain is EAGVVQSPRYKIIEKKQPVAFWCNPISGHNTLYWYLQNLGQGPELLIRYENEEAVDDSQLPKDRFSAERLKGVDSTLKIQPAELGDSAVYLCASSPGYQETQYFGPGTRLLVL.